This section outlines one T cell receptor beta chain sequence together with its context. Both 60 Vbeta primers and 13 Jbeta primers went into the PCR. Sequencing used immunoSEQ multiplex PCR; TCRdb keeps in-frame clones, though not all of them. The sample yields 170,000 or so clones, 82% seen once. This specimen comes from a study of cytomegalovirus exposure and HLA in healthy donors. CDR1 and CDR2 from the germline V gene are SGHRS and YFSETQ. V lost 3 bases and J 5 bases, leaving 14 bases between the germline ends. The CDR3 extends over 14 amino acids. The sequence was collected from a woman in her forties or fifties in good health and CMV-seronegative. The sample taken for sequencing was PBMCs. The rearrangement links TRBV5-1 to TRBJ2-5; tentative D call: TRBD1 (6 bases). CDR3 loop: CASSSQGYRETQYF. The CDR3 DNA follows: TGCGCCAGCAGCTCACAGGGATACAGGGAGACCCAGTACTTC.